Below are 24 T cell receptor beta chains sequenced from a single sample in a study of T cells after yellow fever vaccination. Each CDR3 protein is one row after TCRdb ran MiXCR on the 5' RACE reads. This repertoire shows hundreds of thousands of distinct CDR3 sequences, just over 20% found once; its top ten account for about a sixth. Material: PBMCs, obtained around 3 weeks after the first yellow fever vaccination. The source is a man younger than 35 who received the YFV17D yellow fever vaccine.

The chain employs TRBV7-2 and TRBJ1-3; TRBD1 is a possible D gene (6 bases). Trimming stripped 5 bases from V and 2 bases from J, with 13 bases between. Germline loops: CDR1 SGHTA, CDR2 FQGNSA. There are 15 residues in the CDR3. CDR3 bases: TGTGCCAGCAGCCCCGGGGCAGGGGCTGGAAACACCATATATTTT. Encoded protein: CASSPGAGAGNTIYF.

The sample holds a few counts of this clonotype. The V gene is TRBV7-2, the J gene TRBJ2-1, with TRBD2 matching over 9 bases. After removal of 1 base from V and 4 bases from J, the junction contained 5 bases not matched to a gene. The CDR3 runs to 16 residues. Germline V gene sequence: CDR1 SGHTA, CDR2 FQGNSA. Here the CDR3 DNA reads TGTGCCAGCAGCTTAGTTGGAGCGGGGGGTTACAATGAGCAGTTCTTC. Residues: CASSLVGAGGYNEQFF.

The chain recombines TRBV24-1 with TRBJ2-2; D not resolved. Trimming took off 7 bases at V and 4 bases at J, with 9 bases between the two ends. Germline V gives CDR1 KGHDR, CDR2 SFDVKD. The CDR3 runs 13 residues. CDR3 nucleotides: TGTGCCACCAGACAGTACTCCACCGGGGAGCTGTTTTTT. Its protein is CATRQYSTGELFF.

The sample holds a few counts of this clonotype. This rearrangement joins TRBV12-3 or TRBV12-4 to TRBJ1-4, with 8 bases aligning to TRBD1. Unmatched junction bases numbered 9, after V lost 6 bases and J lost 9 bases. The CDR3 has 14 amino acids. Written as DNA, the CDR3 is TGTGCCAGCAGCCGGACAGGGTTTAGTAAAAAACTGTTTTTT. It translates to CASSRTGFSKKLFF.

This clonotype occurred a few times. The chain carries TRBV29-1 and TRBJ2-7; a weak D match, TRBD2 (5 bases). The germline V and J ends were trimmed by 1 base and 3 bases, with 13 bases remaining between them. CDR3 length: 14 amino acids. Germline V lookup: CDR1 SQVTM, CDR2 ANQGSEA. The chain's CDR3 is CSVEGVREGYEQYF. CDR3 DNA sequence: TGCAGCGTTGAAGGGGTACGGGAAGGCTACGAGCAGTACTTC.

The table lists this clonotype with a few counts. The rearrangement uses TRBV2 and TRBJ1-5; D not certain. From germline, CDR1 is SNHLY and CDR2 FYNNEI. The CDR3 consists of 14 residues. Trimming took off 5 bases at V and 4 bases at J, with 12 bases between the two ends. This CDR3 reads CASSQWGTNQPQHF. The CDR3 nucleotides are TGTGCCAGCAGTCAATGGGGAACTAATCAGCCCCAGCATTTT.

This clonotype was found a few times. V and J are TRBV5-1 and TRBJ2-2, with a possible D match to TRBD1 (5 bases). Trimming removed 4 bases at V and 4 bases at J, with 17 bases between. Germline CDR1 and CDR2: SGHRS and YFSETQ. The CDR3 runs 16 residues. The CDR3 coding sequence is TGCGCCAGCAGCCCTGACAGTCTTACGGGCACCGGGGAGCTGTTTTTT. Translation gives CASSPDSLTGTGELFF.

This clonotype has more than one count but fewer than ten. The chain uses TRBV10-2 and TRBJ1-2; 8 bases are a match to TRBD1. Germline V gene data show CDR1 as WSHSY and CDR2 as SAAADI. CDR3 length: 13 amino acids. Trimming cost V 3 bases and J 7 bases; bases outside gene matches: 4. The CDR3 loop is CASSEQGVPGYTF. CDR3 coding DNA: TGCGCCAGCAGTGAACAGGGGGTTCCTGGCTACACCTTC.

The V gene is TRBV2, the J gene TRBJ2-6, with D perhaps TRBD1 (5 bases). CDR1 and CDR2 (germline): SNHLY, FYNNEI. This CDR3 spans 16 amino acids. The germline V and J ends were trimmed by 4 bases and 0 bases, with 10 bases remaining between them. CDR3 residues: CASSVEGASGANVLTF. The CDR3 coding sequence is TGTGCCAGCAGTGTAGAAGGGGCCTCTGGGGCCAACGTCCTGACTTTC.

This chain joins TRBV7-2 and TRBJ2-5; 9 bases agree with TRBD1. The ends lost 4 bases at V and 4 bases at J; junction bases unmatched: 7. The CDR3 loop spans 15 amino acids. Per germline, CDR1 SGHTA and CDR2 FQGNSA. Written as DNA, the CDR3 is TGTGCCAGCAGCTCTGCCGGGACAGGGATAGAGACCCAGTACTTC. Residues: CASSSAGTGIETQYF.

The gene calls are TRBV13 and TRBJ2-7, with D maybe TRBD1 (6 bases). V was clipped by 1 base and J by 4 bases, with 17 bases between them. The CDR3 spans 16 residues. CDR1 and CDR2 from the germline V gene are PRHDT and FYEKMQ (reference sequence). The CDR3, as DNA: TGTGCCAGCAGCTTAGCCCACGGGACAAATTTATACGAGCAGTACGTC. It is translated as CASSLAHGTNLYEQYV.

V usage is TRBV6-5 and J usage is TRBJ1-5; D not certain. The V end was cut by 4 bases, the J end by 7 bases, with 11 bases between. CDR3 size: 13 residues. Germline assignment: CDR1 MNHEY and CDR2 SVGAGI. CDR3 protein: CASSWGGGQPQHF. DNA for the CDR3: TGTGCCAGCAGTTGGGGAGGCGGGCAGCCCCAGCATTTT.

On this clonotype: One base away lies a much larger clone, so this may be a sequencing read error. V usage is TRBV5-1 and J usage is TRBJ2-3; 8 bases match TRBD1. The CDR3 extends over 15 amino acids. Germline V gene sequence: CDR1 SGHRS, CDR2 YFSETQ. The CDR3 sequence: CASRLQTGGTATQYF. CDR3 DNA: TGCGCCAGCAGGCTTCAAACAGGGGGGACAGCTACGCAGTATTTT.

This clonotype was observed many times. The chain recombines TRBV7-2 with TRBJ2-7; possible D gene TRBD2, 6 bases. Trimming cost V 0 bases and J 3 bases, with 6 bases left between them. Germline V gene sequence: CDR1 SGHTA, CDR2 FQGNSA. The CDR3 runs to 13 residues. CDR3 nucleotides: TGTGCCAGCAGCTTAGCGGGGGGCTACGAGCAGTACGTC. It is translated as CASSLAGGYEQYV.

This clonotype was observed a handful of times. V is TRBV5-1 and J is TRBJ1-6; weak D call: TRBD1 (6 bases). Germline CDR1 is SGHRS and CDR2 is YFSETQ. The CDR3 has 13 residues. Trimming pared 5 bases from V and 5 bases from J, leaving 8 bases between. The CDR3 DNA reads TGCGCCAGCAGGCAGGGGAATAATTCACCCCTCCACTTT. Its protein is CASRQGNNSPLHF.

The chain joins TRBV6-2 or TRBV6-3 to TRBJ2-7; a possible D gene is TRBD1 (5 bases). Trimming stripped 2 bases from V and 4 bases from J, with 18 bases between. The CDR3 loop spans 16 amino acids. Germline V gives CDR1 MNHEY, CDR2 SVGEGT. The CDR3 DNA sequence: TGTGCCAGCAGTTACGCCGGTGCAGGGAACTCTTACGAGCAGTACTTC. This sequence encodes CASSYAGAGNSYEQYF.

The chain employs TRBV5-1 and TRBJ1-1; D ambiguous. Trimming removed 2 bases at V and 2 bases at J, with 10 bases between. This CDR3 region has 14 residues. The germline V gene encodes CDR1 SGHRS and CDR2 YFSETQ. CDR3 nucleotides: TGCGCCAGCAGCTTAGGGCGGACTAACACTGAAGCTTTCTTT. This codes for CASSLGRTNTEAFF.

This rearrangement joins TRBV29-1 to TRBJ2-3, with TRBD2 matching 10 bases. V shed 7 bases, J shed 6 bases, and the junction held 13 bases outside the gene matches. CDR1 is SQVTM, CDR2 ANQGSEA, per germline. CDR3 length equals 15 residues. The CDR3 spells CSAGVLAGARDTQYF. The CDR3 DNA reads TGCAGCGCCGGGGTGCTAGCGGGGGCGCGGGATACGCAGTATTTT.

This clonotype was seen a handful of times. This chain links TRBV11-1 with TRBJ2-5; no clear D. Deletions cut 5 bases from V and 1 base from J, with 23 bases between. Per the germline V gene, CDR1 is SGHAT and CDR2 is FQDESV (reference sequence). The CDR3 totals 18 residues. This chain's CDR3 is CASSPLISLLTPQETQYF. The CDR3 DNA follows: TGTGCCAGCAGCCCCCTCATTAGCCTACTAACGCCCCAAGAGACCCAGTACTTC.

This clonotype appeared a few times. This chain uses TRBV6-1 with TRBJ2-5; 7 bases are shared with TRBD1. Losses at the gene ends were 6 bases for V and 2 bases for J; bases not matched to a gene: 6. Germline V CDR1 and CDR2: MNHNS, SASEGT. The CDR3 consists of 14 residues. The DNA for the CDR3 is TGTGCCAGCAGCCTAACAGGGGATCAAGAGACCCAGTACTTC. This gives the protein CASSLTGDQETQYF.

The chain links TRBV4-1 to TRBJ1-5; no definite D call. CDR3 length: 15 residues. Germline V gene sequence: CDR1 MGHRA, CDR2 YSYEKL. With 0 bases removed from V and 6 bases from J, the gap between germline ends came to 12 bases. The DNA for the CDR3 is TGCGCCAGCAGCCAAGACGCCGGGGAGAGTCAGCCCCAGCATTTT. Protein: CASSQDAGESQPQHF.

The chain employs TRBV7-6 and TRBJ1-5; D possibly corresponds to TRBD1 (6 bases). The CDR3 covers 17 residues. Per germline, CDR1 SGHVS and CDR2 FNYEAQ. Trimming stripped 2 bases from V and 3 bases from J, with 17 bases between. The CDR3 loop is CASSLNPAGVYNQPQHF. CDR3 nucleotides: TGTGCCAGCAGCTTAAATCCCGCAGGGGTCTACAATCAGCCCCAGCATTTT. Based on the CDR3 plus reference TRBV7-6 and TRBJ1-5, the full variable domain is GAGVSQSPRYKVTKRGQDVALRCDPISGHVSLYWYRQALGQGPEFLTYFNYEAQQDKSGLPNDRFSAERPEGSISTLTIQRTEQRDSAMYRCASSLNPAGVYNQPQHFGDGTRLSIL.

The chain combines TRBV29-1 with TRBJ2-3; 9 bases align to TRBD2. The junction had 7 bases not matched to a gene; V was cut back by 3 bases and J by 0 bases. This CDR3 is built from 16 residues. Germline V gives CDR1 SQVTM, CDR2 ANQGSEA. DNA of the CDR3: TGCAGCGTTGATCGGCTAGCGGGGCAGAGCACAGATACGCAGTATTTT. It translates to CSVDRLAGQSTDTQYF.

This clonotype was recorded a few times. The chain carries TRBV6-2 or TRBV6-3 and TRBJ2-3; 7 bases agree with TRBD2. The CDR3 extends over 17 amino acids. V was pared by 5 bases and J by 7 bases, with 18 bases of the junction left unmatched. Looked up from germline, CDR1 is MNHEY and CDR2 is SVGEGT. CDR3 DNA sequence: TGTGCCAGCAGTCCAATCGAAGCGCGGGGGACCCGGTATACGCAGTATTTT. Protein: CASSPIEARGTRYTQYF.